This T cell receptor (beta chain) came from a study of T-cell reconstitution after alpha-beta-depleted transplantation in children. It was with unique molecular identifiers that the TCRbeta library was prepared. TCRdb called the PCR reads again in MiXCR, with one record for every CDR3 protein. The sample has 400,000 to 500,000 distinct CDR3 sequences, around 9.9% seen once. The germline V gene has CDR1 SEHNR and CDR2 FQNEAQ (reference sequence). There are 14 residues in the CDR3. The V end lost 3 bases, the J end lost 5 bases, and 13 bases lay between the germline ends. This clonotype has just a few counts.

This clonotype was obtained from a human donor who donated a stem cell graft to a child with acute myeloid leukemia. Sequencing was performed on PBMCs from the stem cell graft donor, taken from the stem cell graft. The V and J genes are TRBV7-9 and TRBJ2-5, with a weak D call TRBD1 (6 bases). The CDR3 nucleotides are TGTGCCAGCAGCTTTTACAGGGTTGGCGAGACCCAGTACTTC. Its translation: CASSFYRVGETQYF.